This is a list of T cell receptor beta chains from one sample in a study of T-cell reconstitution after alpha-beta-depleted transplantation in children. TCRdb fed the PCR reads into MiXCR, producing one record per CDR3 protein. This table has around 600,000 distinct CDR3 sequences, 20% to 25% appearing once. This specimen consisted of PBMCs, mostly from graft donor cells, obtained 360 days after TCRalphabeta/CD19-depleted stem cell transplant. Receptor source: a boy in the first two years of life who had a stem cell transplant for acute myeloid leukemia, so the T cells may come from the graft donor. The CDR3 runs from the conserved cysteine through the conserved F or W. A D gene is named only where the DNA matches it firmly. Size values are once, few and many counts, or a class for expanded clones, and some rows have none.

j_call,clone_size,d_call,v_call,cdr3_aa,cdr3_nt
TRBJ2-7,many,-,TRBV29-1,CSVSRPGTLYEQYF,TGCAGCGTTAGCCGACCCGGGACCCTCTACGAGCAGTACTTC
TRBJ2-7,-,-,TRBV7-2,CASSLTRGGGQYF,TGTGCCAGCAGCCTAACCCGGGGAGGGGGGCAGTACTTC
TRBJ2-1,-,TRBD1,TRBV7-3,CASSLKVTGQGIHEQFF,TGTGCCAGCAGCTTAAAGGTTACCGGACAGGGGATCCATGAGCAGTTCTTC
TRBJ2-3,-,-,TRBV6-5,CASSYEGGLPTDTQYF,TGTGCCAGCAGTTACGAAGGGGGACTTCCCACAGATACGCAGTATTTT
TRBJ1-3,-,TRBD1,TRBV20-1,CSADRGGAGNTIYF,TGCAGTGCTGACAGGGGAGGTGCTGGAAACACCATATATTTT
TRBJ2-3,many,-,TRBV24-1,CATSDGADTQYF,TGTGCCACCAGTGATGGGGCGGATACGCAGTATTTT
TRBJ2-3,many,-,TRBV6-6,CASRGVGTDTQYF,TGTGCCAGCAGAGGGGTTGGTACAGATACGCAGTATTTT
TRBJ1-1,-,-,TRBV20-1,CSAVGVLSEAFF,TGCAGTGCCGTCGGAGTTTTGTCTGAAGCTTTCTTT
TRBJ1-2,few,-,TRBV10-3,CAIRKDTPNYGYTF,TGTGCCATCAGAAAGGATACCCCTAACTATGGCTACACCTTC
TRBJ2-7,-,TRBD2,TRBV10-3,CAISESLAGPYEQYF,TGTGCCATCAGTGAGTCGCTAGCGGGGCCCTACGAGCAGTACTTC
TRBJ1-2,few,-,TRBV4-1,CASSLAPSGAGGYTF,TGCGCCAGCAGCCTCGCACCCTCGGGGGCAGGCGGCTACACCTTC
TRBJ2-3,few,-,TRBV15,CATSGTSSGRDTQYF,TGTGCCACCAGCGGAACTAGTAGTGGTCGGGATACGCAGTATTTT
TRBJ1-4,few,-,TRBV29-1,CSVEGQSGKLFF,TGCAGCGTTGAAGGCCAGTCCGGAAAACTGTTTTTT
TRBJ1-3,-,-,TRBV11-1,CASSARAAQGSGNTIYF,TGTGCCAGCAGCGCCCGGGCAGCTCAGGGGTCTGGAAACACCATATATTTT
TRBJ2-5,-,-,TRBV20-1,CSGDGKTQYF,TGCAGTGGCGATGGGAAGACCCAGTACTTC
TRBJ2-3,few,TRBD2,TRBV20-1,CSAKGLNTDTQYF,TGCAGTGCTAAGGGACTAAACACAGATACGCAGTATTTT
TRBJ2-5,once,TRBD1,TRBV30,CAWTHGQGGETQYF,TGTGCCTGGACCCACGGACAGGGAGGAGAGACCCAGTACTTC
TRBJ2-3,-,-,TRBV12-3/TRBV12-4,CASSPPESGHTQYF,TGTGCCAGCAGTCCGCCCGAGAGTGGGCATACGCAGTATTTT
TRBJ1-2,-,-,TRBV4-1,CASSQENRRYYGYTF,TGCGCCAGCAGCCAAGAAAATAGGCGATACTATGGCTACACCTTC
TRBJ2-2,-,-,TRBV10-2,CASSYLGERAGELFF,TGCGCCAGCAGTTACTTGGGGGAAAGGGCCGGGGAGCTGTTTTTT
TRBJ2-3,few,-,TRBV12-3/TRBV12-4,CASSFQGRTDTQYF,TGTGCCAGCAGTTTCCAGGGCCGCACAGATACGCAGTATTTT
TRBJ1-1,-,-,TRBV5-1,CASSLQTNSGTEAFF,TGCGCCAGCAGCCTGCAAACAAATTCTGGGACTGAAGCTTTCTTT
TRBJ2-2,many,-,TRBV20-1,CRPLPLQATGELFF,TGCAGGCCCCTCCCGCTCCAAGCCACCGGGGAGCTGTTTTTT
TRBJ2-1,-,-,TRBV4-1,CASSRDQGNEQFF,TGCGCCAGCAGCCGGGACCAAGGTAATGAGCAGTTCTTC
TRBJ2-1,-,-,TRBV3-1,CASSQGEIRSF,TGTGCCAGCAGCCAAGGAGAAATTCGGAGCTTC
TRBJ2-5,-,-,TRBV20-1,CSATPGDQPKTQYF,TGCAGTGCTACCCCCGGGGACCAGCCCAAGACCCAGTACTTC